Each of the 8 T cell receptor beta chains below was sequenced from the same sample in a study of cytomegalovirus exposure and HLA in healthy donors. Sequenced by immunoSEQ multiplex PCR; TCRdb stores in-frame clones only, minus some. The table lists roughly 75,000 clones, 85% to 95% of them singletons. Sequenced input: PBMCs. These receptors were obtained from a woman under 30 in good health and CMV-seronegative.

This clone was observed once. This chain joins TRBV4-2 and TRBJ2-3; TRBD2 matches 14 bases. The germline V gene has CDR1 LGHNA and CDR2 YNFKEQ. With 1 base clipped from V and 11 bases from J, the junction kept 8 bases outside the gene matches. The CDR3 is made up of 16 amino acids. CDR3 region: CASSQGGLAGERGQYF. DNA of the CDR3: TGTGCCAGCAGCCAAGGGGGACTAGCGGGAGAGCGGGGGCAGTATTTT.

The chain has TRBV9 and TRBJ2-7; unclear D gene. The CDR3 has 13 residues. Germline-derived CDR1 and CDR2 are SGDLS and YYNGEE. Trimming stripped 0 bases from V and 2 bases from J, with 6 bases between. The CDR3 nucleotides are TGTGCCAGCAGCGTAGACCCGGCCTACGAGCAGTACTTC. It is translated as CASSVDPAYEQYF.

V gene TRBV13 combines with J gene TRBJ2-2, with a possible D match to TRBD2 (5 bases). Per germline, CDR1 PRHDT and CDR2 FYEKMQ (reference sequence). The CDR3 sequence is 15 residues long. V lost 2 bases and J 5 bases, leaving 12 bases between the germline ends. The CDR3 bases are TGTGCCAGCAGCTTACCACAGCCGGGGACCGGGGAGCTGTTTTTT. Its protein product is CASSLPQPGTGELFF.

The V and J genes are TRBV6-5 and TRBJ1-1, with D maybe TRBD1 (5 bases). V was pared by 6 bases and J by 1 base, with 15 bases between. Germline V gene sequence: CDR1 MNHEY, CDR2 SVGAGI. The CDR3 extends over 15 amino acids. The chain's CDR3 is CASSLSGQGNTEAFF. CDR3 coding DNA: TGTGCCAGCAGCCTATCTGGTCAGGGGAACACTGAAGCTTTCTTT.

The genes are TRBV12-5 and TRBJ2-1; 7 bases map to TRBD2. J gave up 2 bases and V 4 bases, and 14 bases lay outside the gene matches. The CDR3 extends over 18 amino acids. Germline-derived CDR1 and CDR2 are LGHNT and FRNRAP. CDR3 sequence (DNA): TGTGCTAGTGGTTCCCCCTCAAATCTAGCGGTAACCTACAATGAGCAGTTCTTC. Amino acid sequence: CASGSPSNLAVTYNEQFF.

The J gene is TRBJ2-7, the V gene TRBV4-1; 10 nucleotides line up with TRBD2. The CDR3 is 16 residues long. Trimming removed 3 bases from V and 2 bases from J; junction bases left unmatched: 7. Per germline, CDR1 MGHRA and CDR2 YSYEKL. CDR3 coding DNA: TGCGCCAGCAGCCATGTAACTAGCGGGGAAACCTACGAGCAGTACTTC. As protein: CASSHVTSGETYEQYF.

The V call is TRBV7-9, the J call TRBJ1-1; 9 bases are a match to TRBD1. V was pared by 5 bases and J by 4 bases, with 8 bases of the junction left unmatched. The CDR3 spans 15 residues. The germline gives CDR1 SEHNR, CDR2 FQNEAQ (reference sequence). DNA for the CDR3: TGTGCCAGCAGCGAAACCGGGACAGGGAGCACTGAAGCTTTCTTT. Amino acids: CASSETGTGSTEAFF.

The chain couples TRBV19 to TRBJ2-7; TRBD1 matches at 12 bases. The CDR3 contains 15 residues. Per the germline V gene, CDR1 is LNHDA and CDR2 is SQIVND (reference sequence). V shed 4 bases and J 9 bases; nucleotides not matched to a gene: 10. CDR3 coding DNA: TGTGCCAGTAGTAGTGGGACAGGGGGCAGGCAGGCGCAGTACTTC. Residues: CASSSGTGGRQAQYF.